This entry lists 27 T cell receptor beta chains sequenced from one sample in a study of blood T cell repertoires in COVID-19. Profiling relied on immunoSEQ multiplex PCR, and the TCRdb table lists in-frame clones only, not all of them. Altogether over 400,000 clones are present, 75% to 90% being singletons, with the ten largest covering 3% to 4%. The source material was peripheral blood. These receptors were taken from a human donor in a cohort sampled during active COVID-19.

The V and J genes are TRBV6-6 and TRBJ2-2; 7 nucleotides line up with TRBD1. The V and J ends lost 6 bases and 5 bases, in that order; junction bases with no gene match: 3. Germline V CDR1 and CDR2: MNHNY, SVGAGI (reference sequence). The CDR3 length is 13 residues. CDR3 protein: CASSTTGTGELFF. Here the CDR3 DNA reads TGTGCCAGCAGCACGACAGGGACCGGGGAGCTGTTTTTT.

This clone was detected only once. The chain is built from TRBV5-4 and TRBJ2-7; possible D gene TRBD2, 6 bases. The V end was cut by 3 bases, the J end by 5 bases, with 18 bases between. The CDR3 extends over 15 amino acids. The germline gives CDR1 SGHNT, CDR2 YYREEE (reference sequence). CDR3 in DNA: TGTGCCAGCAGCTCCCCCGGGACTCCACTACACGAGCAGTACTTC. Translation gives CASSSPGTPLHEQYF.

The chain recombines TRBV18 with TRBJ1-2; D perhaps matches TRBD1 (6 bases). V was cut by 5 bases and J by 0 bases, with 22 bases left in between. The CDR3 is made up of 18 amino acids. Germline CDR1 KGHSH, CDR2 LQKENI. In DNA, the CDR3 is TGTGCCAGCTCAAGCTTTTTTAGTGGACAGTCCGCTAACTATGGCTACACCTTC. It codes for CASSSFFSGQSANYGYTF.

The V gene is TRBV3-1 (or the pseudogene TRBV3-2), the J gene TRBJ1-6; D ambiguous. CDR1 and CDR2 (germline): LGHDT, YNNKEL (reference sequence). Deletions cut 5 bases from V and 9 bases from J, with 14 bases between. This CDR3 is 14 amino acids long. In DNA, the CDR3 is TGTGCCAGCAGCACCGAGGCCGTTGGTTCACCCCTCCACTTT. It yields the protein CASSTEAVGSPLHF.

V is TRBV7-3 and J is TRBJ2-3; 8 bases agree with TRBD2. Trimming cost V 6 bases and J 3 bases; bases outside gene matches: 11. CDR1 is SGHTA, CDR2 FQGTGA, per germline. This CDR3 is built from 16 residues. The CDR3 region has the DNA TGTGCCAGCAGGGGCGGTAGCGGGATGGAGACAGATACGCAGTATTTT. The encoded protein is CASRGGSGMETDTQYF.

The chain recombines TRBV5-5 with TRBJ1-3; maybe TRBD1 (5 bases). The CDR3 has 15 residues. Trimming shortened V by 1 base and J by 2 bases, and 10 bases separated the two germline ends. Germline V CDR1 and CDR2: SGHKS, YYEKEE (reference sequence). The CDR3 loop is CASSLQAGAGNTIYF. DNA for the CDR3: TGTGCCAGCAGCTTGCAGGCGGGGGCTGGAAACACCATATATTTT.

The V gene is TRBV28, the J gene TRBJ1-2, with D unclear. The CDR3 is 14 residues long. Per the germline V gene, CDR1 is MDHEN and CDR2 is SYDVKM. Trimming removed 8 bases at V and 0 bases at J, with 13 bases between. CDR3 sequence (DNA): TGTGCCAGCTTTCGTGGGCTTTCTAACTATGGCTACACCTTC. Encoded protein: CASFRGLSNYGYTF.

The chain joins TRBV5-6 to TRBJ2-7; 11 bases map to TRBD1. Trimming cost V 1 base and J 3 bases; bases outside gene matches: 6. This CDR3 has 16 amino acids. In germline, CDR1 is SGHDT, CDR2 YYEEEE. The DNA for the CDR3 is TGTGCCAGCAGCTTGTCTGGGACAGGGGGAATCTACGAGCAGTACTTC. It is translated as CASSLSGTGGIYEQYF.

The chain has TRBV9 and TRBJ2-3, with D uncertain. Germline assignment: CDR1 SGDLS and CDR2 YYNGEE. Trimming stripped 4 bases from V and 3 bases from J, with 12 bases between. CDR3 length: 14 amino acids. CDR3: CASSSSGGTDTQYF. The DNA of the CDR3 is TGTGCCAGCAGCTCGAGTGGCGGAACAGATACGCAGTATTTT.

This chain links TRBV5-4 with TRBJ1-6; D uncertain. The CDR3 runs to 13 residues. CDR1 and CDR2 (germline): SGHNT, YYREEE (reference sequence). Trimming took 1 base from V and 16 from J, leaving 15 bases between them. CDR3: CASSLWGAGPLHF. CDR3 nucleotide sequence: TGTGCCAGCAGCTTGTGGGGAGCGGGCCCTCTCCACTTT.

Concerning this clone: Other DNA sequences in this specimen translate into the identical CDR3. This sequence joins TRBV10-3 and TRBJ2-3; 14 bases are a match to TRBD2. Germline CDR1 reads ENHRY; CDR2 reads SYGVKD. The CDR3 extends over 17 amino acids. The ends lost 1 base at V and 6 bases at J; junction bases unmatched: 6. Written as DNA, the CDR3 is TGTGCCATCAGTGAGTACCGACTAGCGGGAGGGCCCGATACGCAGTATTTT. It yields the protein CAISEYRLAGGPDTQYF.

This clone was counted between two and nine times. The rearrangement uses TRBV2 and TRBJ2-7; tentatively, D is TRBD1 (7 bases). V lost 2 bases and J lost 6, with 17 bases in between. CDR1 is SNHLY and CDR2 is FYNNEI in the germline V gene. This CDR3 is 15 amino acids long. For the CDR3, the DNA is TGTGCCAGCAGTGAATTGGAGGGGGCGCTAACCGAGCAGTACTTC. Translating gives CASSELEGALTEQYF.

This clone was picked up one time. This rearrangement joins TRBV6-5 to TRBJ1-1; possibly TRBD1 for D (6 bases). The V gene lost 7 bases and the J gene lost 4 bases, with 16 bases spanning the gap. Germline lookup yields CDR1 MNHEY and CDR2 SVGAGI. The CDR3 is 14 amino acids. CDR3 nucleotides: TGTGCCAGCACAGGGGCAATGGGGAGCACTGAAGCTTTCTTT. It yields the protein CASTGAMGSTEAFF.

This CDR3 reads CASSLLADSVGYF. The CDR3 coding sequence is TGTGCCAGCAGCTTACTGGCCGACTCTGTAGGGTATTTT. V gene TRBV7-8 combines with J gene TRBJ2-3; no clear D gene. The V gene lost 2 bases and the J gene lost 14 bases, with 17 bases spanning the gap. Germline loops: CDR1 SGHVS, CDR2 FQNEAQ. The CDR3 totals 13 residues.

The rearrangement joins TRBV9 to TRBJ2-1; D may be TRBD1 (6 bases). V shed 0 bases and J shed 2 bases, with 9 bases lying between them. The CDR3 is 15 amino acids. Germline V gene lookup returns CDR1 SGDLS and CDR2 YYNGEE. CDR3 sequence: CASSVAGEAYNEQFF. CDR3 nucleotides: TGTGCCAGCAGCGTAGCAGGGGAAGCCTACAATGAGCAGTTCTTC.

V usage is TRBV11-2 and J usage is TRBJ2-7, with 8 bases fitting TRBD2. The CDR3 contains 11 residues. The J segment lost 12 bases and the V segment lost 5 bases, leaving 6 bases of the junction unmatched. Germline CDR1 reads SGHAT; CDR2 reads FQNNGV. This CDR3 is CASSVGLAMYF. Here the CDR3 DNA reads TGTGCCAGCAGCGTTGGACTAGCTATGTACTTC.

This clone was picked up a small number of times. The rearrangement uses TRBV7-9 and TRBJ2-2; 7 nucleotides align to TRBD1. V shed 1 base, J shed 1 base, and the junction held 6 bases outside the gene matches. The germline CDR1 and CDR2 sequences are SEHNR and FQNEAQ (reference sequence). The CDR3 consists of 17 residues. The CDR3 spells CASSLVGDRVNTGELFF. The CDR3 DNA follows: TGTGCCAGCAGCTTAGTGGGTGACAGGGTGAACACCGGGGAGCTGTTTTTT.

The chain employs TRBV5-5 and TRBJ1-4; no reliable D call. This CDR3 contains 14 residues. Germline values: CDR1 SGHKS, CDR2 YYEKEE (reference sequence). Deletions cut 3 bases from V and 6 bases from J, with 12 bases between. As DNA, the CDR3 is TGTGCCAGCAGCTCTCTCGACTTGGATGAAAAACTGTTTTTT. This sequence encodes CASSSLDLDEKLFF.

The chain couples TRBV19 to TRBJ1-2; D is ambiguous. CDR3 length: 17 amino acids. V lost 4 bases to trimming and J lost 9 bases, with 27 bases between them. Germline lookup yields CDR1 LNHDA and CDR2 SQIVND (reference sequence). This CDR3 reads CASSNNDSPGAVTRYTF. For the CDR3, the DNA is TGTGCCAGTAGTAACAACGACTCCCCGGGAGCGGTAACACGCTACACCTTC. Filled out from reference TRBV19 and TRBJ1-2, the complete variable domain reads DGGITQSPKYLFRKEGQNVTLSCEQNLNHDAMYWYRQDPGQGLRLIYYSQIVNDFQKGDIAEGYSVSREKKESFPLTVTSAQKNPTAFYLCASSNNDSPGAVTRYTFGSGTRLTVV.

This sequence joins TRBV28 and TRBJ2-7; 7 bases match TRBD2. The V segment lost 1 base and the J segment 2 bases; nucleotides outside the gene matches: 2. The CDR3 runs to 14 residues. Germline-derived CDR1 and CDR2 are MDHEN and SYDVKM. The DNA of the CDR3 is TGTGCCAGCAGTTTATATCGGGGGGCCTACGAGCAGTACTTC. As protein: CASSLYRGAYEQYF. The variable domain in full, with the rest retrieved from reference TRBV28 and TRBJ2-7, is DVKVTQSSRYLVKRTGEKVFLECVQDMDHENMFWYRQDPGLGLRLIYFSYDVKMKEKGDIPEGYSVSREKKERFSLILESASTNQTSMYLCASSLYRGAYEQYFGPGTRLTVT.

The chain carries TRBV28 and TRBJ1-2; D not certain. The germline V and J ends were trimmed by 3 bases and 2 bases, with 4 bases remaining between them. The CDR3 runs 12 residues. Germline V gene data show CDR1 as MDHEN and CDR2 as SYDVKM. The CDR3 spells CASSFMNYGYTF. CDR3 sequence (DNA): TGTGCCAGCAGTTTTATGAACTATGGCTACACCTTC.

This chain joins TRBV30 and TRBJ1-1; D is undetermined. Germline V CDR1 and CDR2: GTSNPN, SVGIG (reference sequence). CDR3 length equals 12 residues. Trimming took off 3 bases at V and 0 bases at J, with 5 bases between the two ends. In DNA form, the CDR3 reads TGTGCCTGGAGGCGGTTGAACACTGAAGCTTTCTTT. It is translated as CAWRRLNTEAFF.

The chain has TRBV9 and TRBJ2-2; 8 bases are a match to TRBD2. Germline values: CDR1 SGDLS, CDR2 YYNGEE. Trimming removed 1 base from V and 1 base from J; junction bases left unmatched: 6. The CDR3 is 17 amino acids. The CDR3 DNA reads TGTGCCAGCAGCGTAAGTAGCGGGGCCCTGAACACCGGGGAGCTGTTTTTT. Encoded protein: CASSVSSGALNTGELFF.

The chain is built from TRBV30 and TRBJ2-1, with D perhaps assigned TRBD1 or TRBD2 (5 bases each). This CDR3 is 13 amino acids long. Germline CDR1 reads GTSNPN; CDR2 reads SVGIG (reference sequence). V lost 5 bases and J 5 bases, leaving 13 bases between the germline ends. CDR3: CAWGAGSHNEQFF. The CDR3 bases are TGTGCCTGGGGGGCGGGTTCCCACAATGAGCAGTTCTTC.

This clone occurred a few times. The J gene is TRBJ2-3, the V gene TRBV6-6; TRBD2 aligns across 7 bases. V lost 7 bases, J lost 0 bases, and 7 bases stayed unmatched. This CDR3 region has 15 residues. Germline values: CDR1 MNHNY, CDR2 SVGAGI (reference sequence). In nucleotides, the CDR3 is TGTGCCAGCAAACGGACTAGTCTCAGCACAGATACGCAGTATTTT. Translating gives CASKRTSLSTDTQYF.

V is TRBV30 and J is TRBJ2-3, with 9 bases fitting TRBD2. With 6 bases clipped from V and 4 bases from J, the junction kept 8 bases outside the gene matches. In germline, CDR1 is GTSNPN, CDR2 SVGIG (reference sequence). The CDR3 totals 14 residues. The CDR3 sequence: CACTGTSTADTQYF. The CDR3 nucleotides read TGTGCCTGTACCGGGACTAGCACTGCAGATACGCAGTATTTT.

V is TRBV7-8 and J is TRBJ2-1; D possibly corresponds to TRBD1 (6 bases). The CDR3 extends over 15 amino acids. Germline CDR1 is SGHVS and CDR2 is FQNEAQ. V was clipped by 1 base and J by 9 bases, with 16 bases between them. The CDR3 DNA sequence: TGTGCCAGCAGCTTAGACAGGGTCCGTTACGGTGAGCAGTTCTTC. Protein: CASSLDRVRYGEQFF.